What follows are 2 T cell receptor beta chains derived from one specimen sequenced in a study of CD8 T cells in ankylosing spondylitis. TCRdb processed the 5' RACE reads anew with MiXCR; each CDR3 protein has one entry. The data show under 200,000 distinct CDR3 sequences, 9.8% seen once. Material: blood, either unsorted or a sorted T cell fraction (not recorded which). These receptors all come from a female donor with ankylosing spondylitis or in good health (not recorded which).

In its sample, this clonotype was seen a few times. This chain connects TRBV9 to TRBJ2-7; D tentatively reads TRBD1 or TRBD2 (5 bases each). Trimming shortened V by 0 bases and J by 2 bases, and 9 bases separated the two germline ends. The CDR3 is 14 residues long. Germline CDR1 and CDR2: SGDLS and YYNGEE. CDR3 sequence: CASSVAMGAYEQYF. Here the CDR3 DNA reads TGTGCCAGCAGCGTAGCGATGGGGGCCTACGAGCAGTACTTC.

CDR3 sequence reads: CASSMRTTYGYTF. CDR3 in DNA: TGTGCCAGTAGTATGAGGACAACGTATGGCTACACCTTC. The rearrangement uses TRBV19 and TRBJ1-2; D might be TRBD1 (5 bases). Deletions cut 3 bases from V and 5 bases from J, with 10 bases between. This CDR3 region has 13 residues. Per germline, CDR1 LNHDA and CDR2 SQIVND (reference sequence). Together with reference TRBV19 and TRBJ1-2, the CDR3 gives the full variable domain: DGGITQSPKYLFRKEGQNVTLSCEQNLNHDAMYWYRQDPGQGLRLIYYSQIVNDFQKGDIAEGYSVSREKKESFPLTVTSAQKNPTAFYLCASSMRTTYGYTFGSGTRLTVV.